This T cell receptor (beta chain) was sequenced in a study of blood T cell repertoires in COVID-19. About the research overall: Sites across the United States, Italy and Spain contributed samples from acute and convalescent COVID-19. The analysed material was cDNA or gDNA that came from T cells, B-cell-depleted T cells, or PBMCs.

Germline assignment: CDR1 SGHRS and CDR2 YFSETQ. V lost 4 bases and J lost 2; bases outside the gene matches: 13. This CDR3 has 17 residues. Per the original methods: Estimates of nucleated cell counts were drawn from the amplification of reference gene primers. Profiling relied on immunoSEQ multiplex PCR, and the TCRdb table lists in-frame clones only, not all of them. V and J calls and clone size follow that table, whereas D and trimming were derived from the DNA. This table holds 140,000 to 150,000 clones, just under 80% found once. The source of this sequence is a woman between 55 and 75 years old with acute or convalescent COVID-19. Sequencing used peripheral blood. The rearrangement uses TRBV5-1 and TRBJ2-3; TRBD1 matches 7 bases. As DNA, the CDR3 is TGCGCCAGCAGCCGTACCTCGAGGGGACAGACCACAGATACGCAGTATTTT. Protein: CASSRTSRGQTTDTQYF.